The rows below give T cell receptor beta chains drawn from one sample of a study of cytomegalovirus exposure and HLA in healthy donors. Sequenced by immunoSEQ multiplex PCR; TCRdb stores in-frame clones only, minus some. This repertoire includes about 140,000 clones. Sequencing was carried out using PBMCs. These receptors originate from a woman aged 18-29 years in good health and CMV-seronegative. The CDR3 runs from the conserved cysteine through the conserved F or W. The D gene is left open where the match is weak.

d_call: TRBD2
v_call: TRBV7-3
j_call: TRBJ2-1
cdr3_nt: TGTGCCAGCAGCTGGGGACTAGCGGGAGAGGATGACAATGAGCAGTTCTTC
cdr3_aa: CASSWGLAGEDDNEQFF

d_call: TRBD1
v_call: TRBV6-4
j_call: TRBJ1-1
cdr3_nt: TGTGCCAGCAGTTCCCGGGACAGGCCCCACCTAGGCGCTGAAGCTTTCTTT
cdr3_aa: CASSSRDRPHLGAEAFF

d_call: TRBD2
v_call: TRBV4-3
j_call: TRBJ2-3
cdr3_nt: TGCGCCAGCAGCCAAGCGATACCGGGACTAGGAACAGATACGCAGTATTTT
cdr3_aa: CASSQAIPGLGTDTQYF

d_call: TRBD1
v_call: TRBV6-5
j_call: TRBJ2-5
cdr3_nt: TGTGCCAGCAGTTATGGACAGGGCCTCCAAGAGACCCAGTACTTC
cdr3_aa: CASSYGQGLQETQYF

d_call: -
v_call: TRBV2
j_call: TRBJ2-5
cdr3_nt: TGTGCCAGCAGTGGACTAGGAGTAGAGACCCAGTACTTC
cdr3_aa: CASSGLGVETQYF

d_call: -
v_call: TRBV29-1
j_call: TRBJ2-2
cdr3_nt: TGCAGCACCCGGACTGCGAACACCGGGGAGCTGTTTTTT
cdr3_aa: CSTRTANTGELFF

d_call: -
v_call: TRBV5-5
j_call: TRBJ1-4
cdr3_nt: TGTGCCAGCAGCTCCTTCGGGGAAAGTGGGTATGAAAAACTGTTTTTT
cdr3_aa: CASSSFGESGYEKLFF

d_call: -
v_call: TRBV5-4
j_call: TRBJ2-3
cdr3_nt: TGTGCCAGCAGCCCCGGTTTGGCAGATACGCAGTATTTT
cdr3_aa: CASSPGLADTQYF

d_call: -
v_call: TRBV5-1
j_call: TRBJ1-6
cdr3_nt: TGCGCCAGCACTACCGAGGGTGCAGAAAATTCACCCCTCCACTTT
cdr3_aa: CASTTEGAENSPLHF

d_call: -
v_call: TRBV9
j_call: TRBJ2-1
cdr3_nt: TGTGCCAGCAGCGTTACGTCAGGATCAGGCAATGAGCAGTTCTTC
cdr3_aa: CASSVTSGSGNEQFF

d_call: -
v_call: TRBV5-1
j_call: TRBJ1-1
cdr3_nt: TGCGCCAGCAGCTTGGGACAAGTGAACACTGAAGCTTTCTTT
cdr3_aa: CASSLGQVNTEAFF

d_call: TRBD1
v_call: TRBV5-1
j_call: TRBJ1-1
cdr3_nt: TGCGCCAGCAGCTCCACAGGGGCCGGGGGAACTGAAGCTTTCTTT
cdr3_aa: CASSSTGAGGTEAFF